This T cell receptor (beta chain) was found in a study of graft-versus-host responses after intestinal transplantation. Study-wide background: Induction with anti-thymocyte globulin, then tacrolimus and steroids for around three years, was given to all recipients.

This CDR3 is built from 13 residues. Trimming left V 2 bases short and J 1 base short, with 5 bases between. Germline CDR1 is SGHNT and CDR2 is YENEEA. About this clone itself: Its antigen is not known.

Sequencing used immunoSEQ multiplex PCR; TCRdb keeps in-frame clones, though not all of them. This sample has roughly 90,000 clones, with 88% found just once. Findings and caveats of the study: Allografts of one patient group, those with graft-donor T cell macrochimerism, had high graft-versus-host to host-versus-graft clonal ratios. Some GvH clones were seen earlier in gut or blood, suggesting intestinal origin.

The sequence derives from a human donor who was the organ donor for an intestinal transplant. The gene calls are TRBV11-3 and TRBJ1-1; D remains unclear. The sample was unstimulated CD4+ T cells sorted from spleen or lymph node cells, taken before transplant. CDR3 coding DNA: TGTGCCAGCAGCTTAATGGCGAACACTGAAGCTTTCTTT. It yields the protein CASSLMANTEAFF.